This paragraph covers one T cell receptor (beta chain) sequence. Its specificity is not known. The data stem from a study of OX40 agonist ivuxolimab in advanced cancers. At the level of the study: Dose-escalation patients had hepatocellular carcinoma, melanoma, renal cell or head and neck cancer. Notes on the study in general: CD4+ and CD8+ blood T cells expanded clonally by week 6 at 0.1 to 3.0 mg/kg. There were, on average, more expanded clones in CD8+ T cells than in CD4+.

Only in-frame clones appear in the TCRdb table, and some are missing; sequencing was by immunoSEQ multiplex PCR. Found here are 30,000 to 45,000 clones, 88% of them singletons; the top ten hold 4%. Germline lookup yields CDR1 SGHVS and CDR2 FNYEAQ. CDR3 length equals 15 residues. V was clipped by 5 bases and J by 6 bases, with 14 bases between them. The source of this sequence is an adult with an advanced solid tumor such as melanoma, head and neck, liver or kidney cancer. The gene calls are TRBV7-6 and TRBJ1-6, with a tentative D call TRBD1 (6 bases). The source material was CD4+ or CD8+ T cells sorted from blood, sampled in a trial of the OX40 agonist ivuxolimab. CDR3 protein: CASSISTGSNSPLHF. The CDR3 DNA reads TGTGCCAGCAGCATTTCTACAGGGTCTAATTCACCCCTCCACTTT.